Shown below are 16 T cell receptor beta chains from a single sample sequenced in a study of T cell responses to AZD1222 COVID-19 vaccine. Sequencing was performed with immunoSEQ multiplex PCR; in TCRdb, only in-frame clones are kept and a portion is missing. Here the sample spans under 200,000 clones, around 87% being singletons. The material was peripheral blood, obtained on day 0 of MenACWY control vaccination. The receptors were sampled from an adult in good health.

CDR3: CATSRGQNSNQPQHF. The CDR3 region has the DNA TGTGCCACCAGCAGGGGTCAGAACAGCAATCAGCCCCAGCATTTT. This chain connects TRBV15 to TRBJ1-5; D gene uncertain. Per the germline V gene, CDR1 is LNHNV and CDR2 is YYDKDF (reference sequence). The CDR3 is 15 residues long. V was pared by 3 bases and J by 1 base, with 10 bases between.

The chain uses TRBV5-1 and TRBJ2-3; 8 positions match TRBD2. The V gene end was trimmed by 4 bases and the J gene end by 4 bases; junction bases not matched to a gene: 8. The CDR3 runs 15 residues. The germline gives CDR1 SGHRS, CDR2 YFSETQ. As DNA, the CDR3 is TGCGCCAGCAGCAGCGGGGGTCGACAAGCAGATACGCAGTATTTT. Protein: CASSSGGRQADTQYF.

The chain carries TRBV6-5 and TRBJ2-5; 9 bases are shared with TRBD1. Germline CDR1 MNHEY, CDR2 SVGAGI. The CDR3 spans 16 residues. V lost 0 bases to trimming and J lost 5 bases; unmatched junction nucleotides: 7. The CDR3 is CASSYSPGQGGETQYF. The CDR3 bases are TGTGCCAGCAGTTACTCTCCGGGACAGGGAGGGGAGACCCAGTACTTC.

Regarding this clone: The sample contains more than one DNA sequence encoding this CDR3. V gene TRBV11-3 combines with J gene TRBJ2-3; 8 bases line up with TRBD2. The CDR3 is 15 amino acids. CDR1 is SGHNT and CDR2 is YENEEA in the germline V gene. V shed 5 bases and J 2 bases; nucleotides not matched to a gene: 6. The CDR3 reads CASSPGGGPTDTQYF. CDR3 coding DNA: TGTGCCAGCAGCCCGGGAGGGGGACCCACAGATACGCAGTATTTT. Based on the CDR3 plus reference TRBV11-3 and TRBJ2-3, the full variable domain is EAGVVQSPRYKIIEKKQPVAFWCNPISGHNTLYWYLQNLGQGPELLIRYENEEAVDDSQLPKDRFSAERLKGVDSTLKIQPAELGDSAVYLCASSPGGGPTDTQYFGPGTRLTVL.

V and J are TRBV2 and TRBJ1-5; D gene ambiguous. CDR3 length: 15 amino acids. With 4 bases removed from V and 3 bases from J, the gap between germline ends came to 13 bases. CDR1 and CDR2 (germline): SNHLY, FYNNEI. The CDR3 sequence: CASSVGRNNNQPQHF. The CDR3 DNA reads TGTGCCAGCAGTGTAGGCAGAAATAACAATCAGCCCCAGCATTTT.

The rearrangement joins TRBV19 to TRBJ2-7, with 10 bases that match TRBD2. Trimming removed 4 bases from V and 3 bases from J; junction bases left unmatched: 3. CDR1 and CDR2 from the germline V gene are LNHDA and SQIVND (reference sequence). The CDR3 loop spans 14 amino acids. As DNA, the CDR3 is TGTGCCAGTAGTAGAACTAGCGGGATCTACGAGCAGTACTTC. Its protein is CASSRTSGIYEQYF.

The chain links TRBV4-3 to TRBJ2-5, with D maybe TRBD2 (5 bases). The V gene lost 0 bases and the J gene lost 7 bases, with 12 bases spanning the gap. CDR1 is LGHNA and CDR2 is YSLEER in the germline V gene. CDR3 size: 14 residues. Written as DNA, the CDR3 is TGCGCCAGCAGCCAAGATTTTTCACGGGGGACCCAGTACTTC. Amino acid sequence: CASSQDFSRGTQYF.

The chain joins TRBV28 to TRBJ2-7; weak D call: TRBD2 (6 bases). Germline values: CDR1 MDHEN, CDR2 SYDVKM. V lost 5 bases and J 2 bases, leaving 16 bases between the germline ends. The CDR3 length is 15 residues. In DNA form, the CDR3 reads TGTGCCAGCAGTCTATCCCCGACGGGGGCCTACGAGCAGTACTTC. Its protein is CASSLSPTGAYEQYF. Full variable domain (missing parts from reference TRBV28 and TRBJ2-7): DVKVTQSSRYLVKRTGEKVFLECVQDMDHENMFWYRQDPGLGLRLIYFSYDVKMKEKGDIPEGYSVSREKKERFSLILESASTNQTSMYLCASSLSPTGAYEQYFGPGTRLTVT.

The chain recombines TRBV29-1 with TRBJ1-2; unclear D gene. Germline values: CDR1 SQVTM, CDR2 ANQGSEA. V was cut by 0 bases and J by 4 bases, with 12 bases left in between. The CDR3 covers 14 residues. Written as DNA, the CDR3 is TGCAGCGTTGAAGATCGGGGAGGGCCCTATGGCTACACCTTC. It translates to CSVEDRGGPYGYTF.

The chain recombines TRBV18 with TRBJ2-5; 7 nucleotides agree with TRBD2. Trimming at V came to 6 bases and at J to 2 bases, leaving 18 bases not matched to a gene. CDR3 length: 18 amino acids. Germline CDR1 reads KGHSH; CDR2 reads LQKENI. The CDR3, as DNA: TGTGCCAGCTCGACCGGGGGGACTTCCACCGACCTACAAGAGACCCAGTACTTC. Its translation: CASSTGGTSTDLQETQYF.

The chain uses TRBV6-5 and TRBJ1-5; D might be TRBD1 (5 bases). V lost 7 bases and J 4 bases, leaving 17 bases between the germline ends. The CDR3 has 15 residues. Germline V gene sequence: CDR1 MNHEY, CDR2 SVGAGI. CDR3 bases: TGTGCCAGCATCCAATATGGGGCATCTAATCAGCCCCAGCATTTT. Encoded protein: CASIQYGASNQPQHF.

J is TRBJ1-6 and V is TRBV19, with D possibly TRBD1 on 6 matching bases. Germline CDR1 reads LNHDA; CDR2 reads SQIVND (reference sequence). The V end was cut by 7 bases, the J end by 5 bases, with 15 bases between. This CDR3 has 15 amino acids. CDR3 loop: CASTLSWGHNSPLHF. The CDR3 DNA is TGTGCCAGTACCCTATCGTGGGGGCATAATTCACCCCTCCACTTT.

This chain connects TRBV19 to TRBJ2-1; 8 bases fit TRBD1. Trimming cost V 8 bases and J 7 bases; bases outside gene matches: 19. The CDR3 runs to 17 residues. Germline assignment: CDR1 LNHDA and CDR2 SQIVND (reference sequence). The CDR3 spells CASLPVDGQGRRNEQFF. The CDR3 nucleotides are TGTGCCAGTCTTCCGGTGGATGGACAGGGAAGGCGGAATGAGCAGTTCTTC.

The chain couples TRBV12-3 or TRBV12-4 to TRBJ2-1; D call uncertain. CDR3 length: 12 residues. V shed 6 bases and J shed 7 bases, with 10 bases lying between them. The CDR3 bases are TGTGCCAGCAGCCTCGGCGGAAATGAGCAGTTCTTC. Translating gives CASSLGGNEQFF.

A single count supports this clone. The chain joins TRBV19 to TRBJ2-4, with 7 nucleotides matching TRBD1. The CDR3 runs 13 residues. Germline CDR1 and CDR2: LNHDA and SQIVND (reference sequence). V was clipped by 2 bases and J by 11 bases; unmatched bases: 6. The CDR3 sequence: CASSILAGGFQYF. CDR3 bases: TGTGCCAGTAGTATATTGGCAGGGGGTTTTCAGTACTTC.

The chain carries TRBV24-1 and TRBJ2-7, with 14 bases aligning to TRBD2. CDR1 and CDR2 (germline): KGHDR, SFDVKD. The trim removed 10 bases at V and 5 bases at J, leaving 6 bases unmatched. This CDR3 is built from 14 residues. CDR3 region: CATGGTSGSHEQYF. CDR3 coding DNA: TGTGCCACAGGGGGGACTAGCGGGAGCCACGAGCAGTACTTC.